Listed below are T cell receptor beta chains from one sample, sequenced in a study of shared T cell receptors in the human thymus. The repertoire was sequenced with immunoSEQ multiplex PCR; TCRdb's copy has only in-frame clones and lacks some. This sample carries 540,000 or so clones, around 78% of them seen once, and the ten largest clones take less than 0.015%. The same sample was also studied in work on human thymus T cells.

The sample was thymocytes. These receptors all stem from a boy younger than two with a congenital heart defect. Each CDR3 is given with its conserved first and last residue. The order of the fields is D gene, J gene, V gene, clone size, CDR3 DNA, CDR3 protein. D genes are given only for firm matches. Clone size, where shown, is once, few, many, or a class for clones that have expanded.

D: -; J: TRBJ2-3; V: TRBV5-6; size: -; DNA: TGTGCCAGCAGCTTGGCGCCCGGGGAACGCCCGCCTAACACAGATACGCAGTATTTT; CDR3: CASSLAPGERPPNTDTQYF
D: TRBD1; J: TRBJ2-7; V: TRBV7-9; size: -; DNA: TGTGCCAGCAGCCCCGACCTCCCGGACAGGGTTTCCTACGAGCAGTACTTC; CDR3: CASSPDLPDRVSYEQYF
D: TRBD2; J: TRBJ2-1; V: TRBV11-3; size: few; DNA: TGTGCCAGCAGCTGGACGGGAGGGTCCTATGAGCAGTTCTTC; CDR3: CASSWTGGSYEQFF
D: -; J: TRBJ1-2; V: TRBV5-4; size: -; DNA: TGTGCCAGCAGGGCCGGACAACCACGACCCCTTAACTATGGCTACACCTTC; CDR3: CASRAGQPRPLNYGYTF
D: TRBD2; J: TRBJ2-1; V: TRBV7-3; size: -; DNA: TGTGCCAGCAGCTTAACCGCGGGAGGGCCCGATGAGCAGTTCTTC; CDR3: CASSLTAGGPDEQFF
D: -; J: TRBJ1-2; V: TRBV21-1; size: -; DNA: TGTGCCAGCAGCTCCAGGGGGCACTATGGCTACACCTTC; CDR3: CASSSRGHYGYTF
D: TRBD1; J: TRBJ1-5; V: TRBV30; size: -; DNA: TGTGCCTGGAGTGTGGTCAGGGGGAGCAATCAGCCCCAGCATTTT; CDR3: CAWSVVRGSNQPQHF
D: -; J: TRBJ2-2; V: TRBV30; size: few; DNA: TGTGCCTGGAGGTCGGAGGCCTCGAACACCGGGGAGCTGTTTTTT; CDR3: CAWRSEASNTGELFF
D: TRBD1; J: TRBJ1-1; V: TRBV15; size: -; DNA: TGTGCCACCAGCAGGGAGGACAGGTGGACTGAAGCTTTCTTT; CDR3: CATSREDRWTEAFF
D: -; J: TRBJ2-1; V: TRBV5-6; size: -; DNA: TGTGCCAGCAGCTTGTTCGGGGGTCGCAATGAGCAGTTCTTC; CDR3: CASSLFGGRNEQFF
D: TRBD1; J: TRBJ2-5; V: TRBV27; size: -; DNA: TGTGCCAGCAGTTTAGTAGGACAGGGATTCAGGGAGACCCAGTACTTC; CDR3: CASSLVGQGFRETQYF
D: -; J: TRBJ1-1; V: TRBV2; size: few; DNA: TGTGCCAGCAGCGAGGCTGGAACTGAAGCTTTCTTT; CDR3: CASSEAGTEAFF
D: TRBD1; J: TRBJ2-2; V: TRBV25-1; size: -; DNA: TGTGCCAGCAGTGGGGACAGGGGGAACACCGGGGAGCTGTTTTTT; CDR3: CASSGDRGNTGELFF
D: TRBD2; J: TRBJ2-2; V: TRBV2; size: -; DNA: TGTGCCAGCACCTCAAAAGGGTCTAGCGGGAGAAGAGGCACCGGGGAGCTGTTTTTT; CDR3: CASTSKGSSGRRGTGELFF
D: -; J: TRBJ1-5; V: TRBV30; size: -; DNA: TGTGCCTGGACCGATACTAATAGCAATCAGCCCCAGCATTTT; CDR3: CAWTDTNSNQPQHF
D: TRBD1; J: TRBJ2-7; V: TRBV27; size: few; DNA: TGTGCCAGCAGTCAAAAGGGGGACAGCTACGAGCAGTACTTC; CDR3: CASSQKGDSYEQYF
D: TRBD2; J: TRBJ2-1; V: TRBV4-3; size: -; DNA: TGCGCCAGCAGCCAAGCTCCTAGCGGGTACTACAATGAGCAGTTCTTC; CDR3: CASSQAPSGYYNEQFF
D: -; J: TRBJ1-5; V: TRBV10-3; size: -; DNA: TGTGCCATCAGTGAGGTTAGGGGCCCGAACCAGCCCCAGCATTTT; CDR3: CAISEVRGPNQPQHF
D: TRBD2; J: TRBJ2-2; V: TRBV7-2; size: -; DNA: TGTGCCAGCAGCCAATTTAGCGGGAATGGTTCCGGGGAGCTGTTTTTT; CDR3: CASSQFSGNGSGELFF
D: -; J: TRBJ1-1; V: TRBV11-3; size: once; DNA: TGTGCCAGCAGCTTAGTGAAGACAGGTAACACTGAAGCTTTCTTT; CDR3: CASSLVKTGNTEAFF
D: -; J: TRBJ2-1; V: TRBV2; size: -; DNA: TGTGCCAGCAGTGAAGCGCCTGGGAGTTGGGACAATGAGCAGTTCTTC; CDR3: CASSEAPGSWDNEQFF
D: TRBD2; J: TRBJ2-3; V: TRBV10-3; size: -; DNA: TGTGCCATCAGTGAGCCCGGGAGGGCAAGAGATACGCAGTATTTT; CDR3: CAISEPGRARDTQYF
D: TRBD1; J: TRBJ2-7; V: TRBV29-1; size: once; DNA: TGCAGCGTTGAAAACCCCCCCCAGGGGGTCGACGAGCAGTACTTC; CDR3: CSVENPPQGVDEQYF
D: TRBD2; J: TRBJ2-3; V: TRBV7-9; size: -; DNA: TGTGCCAGCAGCTTAGCGCGGACTAGCGTTATATACACAGATACGCAGTATTTT; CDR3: CASSLARTSVIYTDTQYF
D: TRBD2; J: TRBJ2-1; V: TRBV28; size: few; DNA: TGTGCCAGCAGTTTAGGCGGTAGCGGGACGTACAATGAGCAGTTCTTC; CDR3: CASSLGGSGTYNEQFF
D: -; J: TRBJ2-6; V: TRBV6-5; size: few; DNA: TGTGCCAGCAGTTATTGGCTCTCTGGGGCCAACGTCCTGACTTTC; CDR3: CASSYWLSGANVLTF
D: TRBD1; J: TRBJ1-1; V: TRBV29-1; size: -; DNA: TGCAGCGTTGTAGGGACAGGGAATACTGAAGCTTTCTTT; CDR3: CSVVGTGNTEAFF
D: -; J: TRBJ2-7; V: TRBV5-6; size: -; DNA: TGTGCCAGCAGCTTGATGGCCTCCCCAGACGAGCAGTACTTC; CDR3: CASSLMASPDEQYF
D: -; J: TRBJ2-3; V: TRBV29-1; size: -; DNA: TGCAGCCTGGGTGAGGGGAGGACCTCTGATACGCAGTATTTT; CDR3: CSLGEGRTSDTQYF
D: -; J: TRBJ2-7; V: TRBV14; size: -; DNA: TGTGCCAGCAGCCAGCTATCGGGAGATCCTAGGGACAGCTCCTACGAGCAGTACTTC; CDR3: CASSQLSGDPRDSSYEQYF
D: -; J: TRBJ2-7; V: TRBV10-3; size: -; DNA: TGTGCCATCAGTGGGACAGCTTACGAGCAGTACTTC; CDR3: CAISGTAYEQYF
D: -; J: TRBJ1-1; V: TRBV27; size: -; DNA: TGTGCCAGCTACCCAGCGGAAGGGGGGAACACTGAAGCTTTCTTT; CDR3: CASYPAEGGNTEAFF
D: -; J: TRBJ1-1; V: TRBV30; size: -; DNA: TGTGAGGGCAGGGAGGGGAACACTGAAGCTTTCTTT; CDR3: CEGREGNTEAFF
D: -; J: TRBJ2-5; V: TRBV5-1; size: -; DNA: TGCGCCAGCAGCCCATGCTCTCAGGGAGGAGGGGAAGAGACCCAGTACTTC; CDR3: CASSPCSQGGGEETQYF
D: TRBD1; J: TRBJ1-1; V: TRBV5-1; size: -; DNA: TGCGCCAGCAGCCCGCTGACAGGGGAAGACACTGAAGCTTTCTTT; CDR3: CASSPLTGEDTEAFF
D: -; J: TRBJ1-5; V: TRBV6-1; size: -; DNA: TGTGCCAGCAGTACCGGGTATAGCAATCAGCCCCAGCATTTT; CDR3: CASSTGYSNQPQHF
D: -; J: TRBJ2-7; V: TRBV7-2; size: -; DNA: TGTGCCAGCAGCTTAGCGCCCCGACGGAGCTACGAGCAGTACTTC; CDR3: CASSLAPRRSYEQYF
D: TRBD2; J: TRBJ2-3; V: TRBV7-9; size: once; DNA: TGTGCCAGCAGCCTTCCGATTTGGACTAGGAGTACAGATACGCAGTATTTT; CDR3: CASSLPIWTRSTDTQYF
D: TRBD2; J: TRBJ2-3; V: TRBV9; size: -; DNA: TGTGCCAGCAGCGTCCGTACTCCGGGACTAGCGGGAGAGAACACAGATACGCAGTATTTT; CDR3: CASSVRTPGLAGENTDTQYF
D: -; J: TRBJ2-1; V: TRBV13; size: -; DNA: TGTGCCAGCAGCTTAGATAATTCCCATGAGCAGTTCTTC; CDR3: CASSLDNSHEQFF
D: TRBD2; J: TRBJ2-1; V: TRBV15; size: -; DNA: TGTGCCACCAGCAGAGATCCCCGCCTAGCGGGAGGGCCCTCCTACAATGAGCAGTTCTTC; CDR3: CATSRDPRLAGGPSYNEQFF